One T cell receptor beta chain is described in this entry. Its antigen is not identified. Germline-derived CDR1 and CDR2 are MNHEY and SVGAGI. V lost 0 bases and J 10 bases, leaving 15 bases between the germline ends. CDR3 length equals 14 residues. Assay: immunoSEQ multiplex PCR; the TCRdb copy retains only in-frame clones and omits some. The table has over 120,000 clones, around 93% seen once. These data come from a study of T cell responses to AZD1222 COVID-19 vaccine. Study-wide findings and caveats: Most donors were white British, females outnumbered males, and clonal diversity was possibly underestimated. The peak T cell response came first, and repertoires were sampled only after it. Regions 160-218 and 743-854 dominated among vaccine-associated CD4 TCRs spanning spike.

Sequencing was performed on peripheral blood, taken 28 days after the second AZD1222 dose. The clonotype comes from an adult who received the AZD1222 COVID-19 vaccine. The chain couples TRBV6-5 to TRBJ1-1; D remains unclear. This CDR3 is CASSYSTGRVGAFF. As DNA, the CDR3 is TGTGCCAGCAGTTACTCTACGGGGAGGGTAGGAGCTTTCTTT.